This TCR beta chain is from a study of shared clonotypes between healthy human individuals (dated by TCRdb to 2020 to 2021). About the investigation overall: The cohort included three men and a couple of women between 18 and 49 years of age. For each donor, CD4 naive and CD4 memory were each run on three plates, CD8 naive on two plates, and CD8 memory on one plate. To estimate repertoire size and how much clonotypes are shared between individuals, the study performed deep sequencing of blood TCR repertoires from a handful of healthy adults. Each donor's leukapheresis produced roughly between about 0.85 and 10 billion PBMCs. To increase sequencing depth and limit assay-specific biases, TCR repertoire library preparation and sequencing were carried out by different laboratories using diverse techniques. Study-level results and caveats: Only blood was sampled, and tissue TCR repertoires likely differ from those in blood. Compared with non-shared clonotypes, clonotypes shared by all four sorted-subset donors had higher generation probabilities. Incomplete sequencing was indicated by rarefaction of sorted-subset datasets, despite the large sequencing depth. Based on pairwise subsampling, the degree of clonotype sharing among donors was expected to be affected by sequencing depth. Because the study included only a small number of donors, the genetic and exposure-history diversity represented was limited. Estimated clonotype richness was generally larger for naive than for memory subsets. Sharing across several donors was observed for approximately 5% of naive CD4, 3% to 3.5% of naive CD8, about 2.5% of memory CD4, and about 0.38% of memory CD8 clonotypes.

CD8 naive samples were CD45RO-negative cells positively selected for CCR7, giving a CD45RA+CCR7+ population that excluded TemRA cells. The donors were healthy, HIV-negative adults who had no recently reported acute infections or vaccinations. Every donor was a Caucasian adult residing in Nashville, Tennessee, USA. Blood was collected by leukapheresis, and PBMCs were isolated by Ficoll-Histopaque density gradient centrifugation and then cryopreserved in liquid nitrogen vapor phase. Analytical flow cytometry was used to check the purity and quantity of each magnetically sorted T cell population. From each sorted fraction, genomic DNA was isolated and quantified by UV absorbance on a Nanodrop 2000c. Using the deep immunoSEQ assay, multiplex PCR amplified TCR CDR3 regions from genomic DNA. For each cell subset, the extracted genomic DNA was distributed evenly across all wells of several immunoSEQ 96-well plates, and each plate served as one replicate. For sorted subsets, roughly 200 ng of genomic DNA, equivalent to tens of thousands of T cell genomes, went into each replicate PCR. Purified libraries were measured with a Qubit 3.0 fluorometer, size-checked on a Bioanalyzer 2100, and measured again with the KAPA Library Quantification kit. Each immunoSEQ 96-well plate was sequenced on its own single-read 150-cycle Illumina NextSeq 550 flow cell. The published analysis was carried out like this. Because the immunoSEQ output held only junctional sequences and lacked quality scores, the filtering could not match the filtering applied to full-length reads. To assign V/J genes and CDR3, sequences were annotated using PyIR, a Python wrapper for IgBLAST v1.9, with IMGT germline references. Any read was removed if the V/J assignment was weak (E-value above 1e-6), the CDR3 was missing, or the read contained stop codons, out-of-frame junctions, or ambiguous translated residues. V3J clonotypes were defined as sequences sharing the same inferred V gene, J gene, and CDR3 amino acid sequence. To compute the percentage overlap between repertoires, the number of shared unique clonotypes was divided by the size of the smaller repertoire. Repertoire richness was assessed with RTK rarefaction, the Chao1 estimator, and Recon v2.1 estimates of unobserved clonotypes. Generation probabilities were computed with OLGA for all TCRbeta clonotypes obtained by the gDNA method from several donors. TCRdb retrieved this table from immuneACCESS and kept in-frame rearrangements only. Not all clones are present; in checked studies, unresolved V genes account for under half, and no reason is known for the remainder. For V, J and clone size, that table is used; D and trimming come from the DNA. The sample records under 700,000 clones, approximately 95% of which are singletons. The ten largest clones represent over 0.09% of the sample.

For this clone: It has no known antigen specificity. No much larger clonotype is one base removed from it; base qualities were not supplied.

This clonotype was obtained from a woman aged 25-40 years in good health. The sequenced material came from naive CD8+ T cells sorted from blood. This specimen's cell subset or site label, per the study, means: CD45RA+CCR7+.

The nucleotides are TGTGCCAGCAGCTTGGCGGGGGCGGTCTACAATGAGCAGTTCTTC. Translated, it reads CASSLAGAVYNEQFF. Here the chain combines TRBV7-9 and TRBJ2-1; the D segment could be TRBD2, given 7 matching bases. The junction shows trimming of 3 bases on V and 3 bases on J, plus 12 bases between the germline ends. Measured from the cysteine to the phenylalanine, the CDR3 is 15 residues long. The retained sequence is limited to the CDR3, 45 bases, with the frame set at the first base. CDR1 and CDR2, per the germline V gene (reference sequence), are SEHNR and FQNEAQ. Beyond the CDR3, the reference TRBV7-9 and TRBJ2-1 genes provide the residues; the full variable domain reads: DTGVSQNPRHKITKRGQNVTFRCDPISEHNRLYWYRQTLGQGPEFLTYFQNEAQLEKSRLLSDRFSAERPKGSFSTLEIQRTEQGDSAMYLCASSLAGAVYNEQFFGPGTRLTVL.